This record covers a single T cell receptor (beta chain). This sample is drawn from a study of T cell changes during pregnancy in multiple sclerosis. CDR1 is SGHRS and CDR2 is YFSETQ in the germline V gene. The V segment lost 4 bases and the J segment 0 bases; nucleotides outside the gene matches: 3. The CDR3 length is 15 residues. Generated by immunoSEQ multiplex PCR, the TCRdb table keeps only in-frame clones and is missing some. The table records about 38,000 clones, less than 95% of them present only once. The clonotype was recovered from a female donor with multiple sclerosis, enrolled in a pregnancy study. The chain carries TRBV5-1 and TRBJ2-3, with 9 bases fitting TRBD1. Source: CD4+ T cells from peripheral blood mononuclear cells, taken in the second trimester of pregnancy. CDR3 coding DNA: TGCGCCAGCAGCACAGGACAGGGGAGCACAGATACGCAGTATTTT. It specifies CASSTGQGSTDTQYF. Full variable domain (missing parts from reference TRBV5-1 and TRBJ2-3): KAGVTQTPRYLIKTRGQQVTLSCSPISGHRSVSWYQQTPGQGLQFLFEYFSETQRNKGNFPGRFSGRQFSNSRSEMNVSTLELGDSALYLCASSTGQGSTDTQYFGPGTRLTVL.